The 11 T cell receptor beta chains below all came from one sample that was sequenced in a study of blood T cell repertoires in COVID-19. Measured with immunoSEQ multiplex PCR; TCRdb has only the in-frame clones, and not every one. The data contain a few hundred thousand clones, 65% to 90% of them singletons. The sequenced sample consisted of peripheral blood. Receptors originate from a woman aged 55-70 years with COVID-19, enrolled during active disease.

The V call is TRBV19, the J call TRBJ1-1, with 8 nucleotides matching TRBD1. The CDR3 sequence is 13 residues long. With 6 bases clipped from V and 4 bases from J, the junction kept 4 bases outside the gene matches. Per the germline V gene, CDR1 is LNHDA and CDR2 is SQIVND (reference sequence). CDR3 DNA: TGTGCCAGTAGACCACAGGGGGTCACTGAAGCTTTCTTT. Translation: CASRPQGVTEAFF.

This chain joins TRBV5-5 and TRBJ2-2; 7 nucleotides line up with TRBD1. V dropped 4 bases and J dropped 4; count of bases not matched to a gene: 7. The germline V gene has CDR1 SGHKS and CDR2 YYEKEE (reference sequence). This CDR3 has 15 amino acids. The CDR3: CASSGNRGSTGELFF. The CDR3 nucleotides read TGTGCCAGCAGCGGGAACAGGGGATCCACCGGGGAGCTGTTTTTT.

The chain combines TRBV12-5 with TRBJ2-1; the match to TRBD2 covers 11 bases. Germline V CDR1 and CDR2: LGHNT, FRNRAP. V was clipped by 5 bases and J by 7 bases; unmatched bases: 22. There are 20 residues in the CDR3. CDR3 region: CASGLKRKVAGGSIYNEQFF. In DNA form, the CDR3 reads TGTGCTAGTGGTCTCAAACGTAAAGTAGCGGGGGGGTCGATCTATAATGAGCAGTTCTTC.

The chain combines TRBV9 with TRBJ1-3, with D perhaps matching TRBD1 (5 bases). V gave up 6 bases and J gave up 8 bases, with 18 bases separating them. Germline loops: CDR1 SGDLS, CDR2 YYNGEE. CDR3 length: 14 amino acids. In DNA form, the CDR3 reads TGTGCCAGCAACCCCTCGGGGGTGCGGGACACCATATATTTT. It is translated as CASNPSGVRDTIYF. Filled out from reference TRBV9 and TRBJ1-3, the complete variable domain reads DSGVTQTPKHLITATGQRVTLRCSPRSGDLSVYWYQQSLDQGLQFLIQYYNGEERAKGNILERFSAQQFPDLHSELNLSSLELGDSALYFCASNPSGVRDTIYFGEGSWLTVV.

The gene calls are TRBV15 and TRBJ2-1, with 9 bases lining up with TRBD2. The CDR3 contains 15 residues. Germline assignment: CDR1 LNHNV and CDR2 YYDKDF (reference sequence). Trimming cost V 7 bases and J 6 bases; bases outside gene matches: 10. The CDR3 DNA reads TGTGCCACCACCCCGAACCTAGCGGGGCTCAATGAGCAGTTCTTC. Its translation: CATTPNLAGLNEQFF.

The V gene is TRBV9, the J gene TRBJ1-2; 9 bases are a match to TRBD1. The CDR3 is made up of 15 amino acids. Germline V gene lookup returns CDR1 SGDLS and CDR2 YYNGEE. J gave up 7 bases and V 0 bases, and 7 bases lay outside the gene matches. The CDR3 region is CASSVDVQGAGGYTF. Here the CDR3 DNA reads TGTGCCAGCAGCGTAGATGTACAGGGGGCAGGTGGCTACACCTTC.

The CDR3 is CASSYDRDLTRDTQYF. CDR3 DNA sequence: TGTGCCAGCAGTTACGACAGGGACCTTACAAGAGATACGCAGTATTTT. The rearrangement links TRBV6-2 or TRBV6-3 to TRBJ2-3, with TRBD1 identical over 7 bases. Germline CDR1 MNHEY, CDR2 SVGEGT. This CDR3 is 16 amino acids long. The junction had 10 bases not matched to a gene; V was cut back by 2 bases and J by 5 bases.

The chain joins TRBV6-6 to TRBJ2-2, with D tentatively TRBD1 (5 bases). The germline V gene has CDR1 MNHNY and CDR2 SVGAGI (reference sequence). Trimming cost V 2 bases and J 0 bases, with 10 bases left between them. The CDR3 runs 16 residues. The DNA for the CDR3 is TGTGCCAGCAGTTACCCAGGGTTCGCGAACACCGGGGAGCTGTTTTTT. Its translation is CASSYPGFANTGELFF.

V and J are TRBV18 and TRBJ2-7; a weak D match, TRBD1 (6 bases). The CDR3 totals 13 residues. Germline-derived CDR1 and CDR2 are KGHSH and LQKENI. V dropped 3 bases and J dropped 4 bases, with 10 bases sitting between them. The CDR3 protein is CASSPGQPYEQYF. CDR3 sequence (DNA): TGTGCCAGCTCACCGGGACAACCTTACGAGCAGTACTTC.

The chain employs TRBV6-1 and TRBJ1-5, with no clear D. V lost 3 bases and J 7 bases, leaving 13 bases between the germline ends. CDR3 length: 14 residues. The V gene's germline CDR1 is MNHNS and CDR2 SASEGT. CDR3: CASSDVAPYQPQHF. The CDR3 DNA reads TGTGCCAGCAGTGATGTAGCACCCTACCAGCCCCAGCATTTT.

The chain couples TRBV29-1 to TRBJ1-1; TRBD1 matches at 8 bases. The CDR3 covers 14 residues. Germline loops: CDR1 SQVTM, CDR2 ANQGSEA. V shed 1 base, J shed 0 bases, and the junction held 1 base outside the gene matches. CDR3 nucleotides: TGCAGCGTTGAAGGGACAGGGCTGAACACTGAAGCTTTCTTT. This gives the protein CSVEGTGLNTEAFF.